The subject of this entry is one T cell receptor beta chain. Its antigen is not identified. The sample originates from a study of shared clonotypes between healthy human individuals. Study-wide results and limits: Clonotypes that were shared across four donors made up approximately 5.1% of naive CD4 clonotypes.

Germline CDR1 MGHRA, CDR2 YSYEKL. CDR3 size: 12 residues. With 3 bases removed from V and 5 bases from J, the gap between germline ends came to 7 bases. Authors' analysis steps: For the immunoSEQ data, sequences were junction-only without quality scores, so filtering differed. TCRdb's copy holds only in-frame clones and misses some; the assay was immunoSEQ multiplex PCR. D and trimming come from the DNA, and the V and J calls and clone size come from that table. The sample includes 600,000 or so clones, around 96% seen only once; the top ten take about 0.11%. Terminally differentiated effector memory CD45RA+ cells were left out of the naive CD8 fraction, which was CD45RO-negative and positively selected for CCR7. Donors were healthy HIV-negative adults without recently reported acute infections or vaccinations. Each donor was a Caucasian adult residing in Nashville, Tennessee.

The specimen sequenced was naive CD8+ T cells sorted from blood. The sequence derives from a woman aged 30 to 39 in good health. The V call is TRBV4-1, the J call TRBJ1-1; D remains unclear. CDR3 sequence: CASSHGLTEAFF. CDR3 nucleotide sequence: TGCGCCAGCAGCCATGGGTTGACTGAAGCTTTCTTT.